The 14 T cell receptor beta chains presented below share a single source sample, sequenced in a study of T-cell memory formation after mild COVID-19. Using its own MiXCR run on the 5' RACE reads, TCRdb lists one record per CDR3 protein. The sample consists of 85,000 to 120,000 distinct CDR3 sequences, around 12% of them appearing once. The sample comprised PBMCs or a T cell subset sorted from them (not recorded which). The receptors were sampled from an adult woman who had mild COVID-19 (a few samples of this study predate the infection). Cell type and time point are not known.

The chain combines TRBV28 with TRBJ2-1; tentative D call: TRBD2 (5 bases). From germline, CDR1 is MDHEN and CDR2 SYDVKM. Trimming left V 4 bases short and J 10 bases short, with 20 bases between. This CDR3 is 15 amino acids long. The CDR3 coding sequence is TGTGCCAGCAGTTCCGTGACTACTTCCCTCGGGGAGCAGTTCTTC. Translated, it gives CASSSVTTSLGEQFF.

The sample holds a few counts of this clonotype. The V call is TRBV7-8, the J call TRBJ2-7; TRBD2 aligns across 10 bases. Trimming cost V 7 bases and J 3 bases; bases outside gene matches: 9. Germline V gene sequence: CDR1 SGHVS, CDR2 FQNEAQ. CDR3 length: 15 residues. The CDR3 DNA follows: TGTGCCAGCACCCCCTCCGGGACTAGCGACTACGAGCAGTACTTC. This gives the protein CASTPSGTSDYEQYF. Full variable domain (missing parts from reference TRBV7-8 and TRBJ2-7): GAGVSQSPRYKVAKRGQDVALRCDPISGHVSLFWYQQALGQGPEFLTYFQNEAQLDKSGLPSDRFFAERPEGSVSTLKIQRTQQEDSAVYLCASTPSGTSDYEQYFGPGTRLTVT.

This clonotype showed up many times. This chain uses TRBV6-2 or TRBV6-3 with TRBJ2-1, with D possibly being TRBD2 (6 bases). CDR1 and CDR2 from the germline V gene are MNHEY and SVGEGT. CDR3 length equals 16 residues. V gave up 0 bases and J gave up 3 bases, with 12 bases separating them. DNA for the CDR3: TGTGCCAGCAGTTACTCGGAAACGGGGGTCTACAATGAGCAGTTCTTC. It translates to CASSYSETGVYNEQFF.

This clonotype was picked up a small number of times. The chain couples TRBV9 to TRBJ2-5; 10 positions agree with TRBD2. The CDR3 has 15 amino acids. The V and J ends lost 6 bases and 1 base, in that order; junction bases with no gene match: 6. CDR1 and CDR2 (germline): SGDLS, YYNGEE. The CDR3 DNA reads as TGTGCCAGCACCCCAGCGGGGGGGCTCCAAGAGACCCAGTACTTC. Translating gives CASTPAGGLQETQYF.

A few counts support this clonotype. This sequence joins TRBV7-9 and TRBJ1-1; D might be TRBD1 (6 bases). CDR1 SEHNR and CDR2 FQNEAQ come from the germline V gene (reference sequence). There are 14 residues in the CDR3. V was pared by 1 base and J by 7 bases, with 13 bases between. The CDR3 is CASSLVSRGNEAFF. DNA of the CDR3: TGTGCCAGCAGCTTAGTCAGCAGGGGAAATGAAGCTTTCTTT.

The rearrangement uses TRBV9 and TRBJ2-7, with TRBD1 as a possible D gene (6 bases). Per the germline V gene, CDR1 is SGDLS and CDR2 is YYNGEE. CDR3 length: 16 amino acids. The V end was cut by 1 base, the J end by 2 bases, with 16 bases between. CDR3 sequence (DNA): TGTGCCAGCAGCGTATCCTCATCAGGGGTCCCCTACGAGCAGTACTTC. Its translation is CASSVSSSGVPYEQYF.

This clonotype was observed a few times. The chain joins TRBV29-1 to TRBJ2-5; D remains unclear. Germline V gene data show CDR1 as SQVTM and CDR2 as ANQGSEA. With 2 bases removed from V and 2 bases from J, the gap between germline ends came to 15 bases. CDR3 length: 15 residues. The CDR3 region is CSVELFKTVQETQYF. CDR3 in DNA: TGCAGCGTTGAACTCTTTAAAACAGTACAAGAGACCCAGTACTTC.

The chain combines TRBV29-1 with TRBJ1-1, with D tentatively TRBD1 (6 bases). Trimming pared 4 bases from V and 5 bases from J, leaving 23 bases between. The CDR3 consists of 16 residues. Germline CDR1 SQVTM, CDR2 ANQGSEA. Written as DNA, the CDR3 is TGCAGCGTTGCCCCGCTTAGGGACAACATGGAGACTGAAGCTTTCTTT. As protein: CSVAPLRDNMETEAFF.

The rearrangement links TRBV10-3 to TRBJ2-1, with D possibly being TRBD2 (5 bases). The CDR3 is 13 residues long. Per germline, CDR1 ENHRY and CDR2 SYGVKD. Trimming shortened V by 5 bases and J by 7 bases, and 12 bases separated the two germline ends. CDR3 region: CAISPPQRNEQFF. CDR3 in DNA: TGTGCCATCAGTCCACCCCAGCGGAATGAGCAGTTCTTC.

This chain joins TRBV27 and TRBJ2-5, with D perhaps matching TRBD2 (6 bases). The CDR3 consists of 14 residues. Trimming shortened V by 1 base and J by 4 bases, and 10 bases separated the two germline ends. The germline CDR1 and CDR2 sequences are MNHEY and SMNVEV (reference sequence). The CDR3 region is CASSLYSSVETQYF. For the CDR3, the DNA is TGTGCCAGCAGTTTATATTCTAGCGTAGAGACCCAGTACTTC.

The genes are TRBV6-2 or TRBV6-3 and TRBJ2-7; 13 bases line up with TRBD2. Germline V gene sequence: CDR1 MNHEY, CDR2 SVGEGT. The CDR3 has 14 amino acids. With 5 bases clipped from V and 6 bases from J, the junction kept 4 bases outside the gene matches. The CDR3: CASSDGLAGVEQYF. The CDR3 DNA reads as TGTGCCAGCAGTGACGGACTAGCGGGAGTCGAGCAGTACTTC.

The chain combines TRBV7-8 with TRBJ1-2; the D is unclear. The CDR3 is 17 residues long. Trimming removed 1 base at V and 0 bases at J, with 15 bases between. Germline CDR1 SGHVS, CDR2 FQNEAQ. The CDR3 DNA reads TGTGCCAGCAGCTTAGTACCGGAGGAGGAAGCTAACTATGGCTACACCTTC. Protein: CASSLVPEEEANYGYTF.

The V and J genes are TRBV20-1 and TRBJ2-5; the D is unclear. Per the germline V gene, CDR1 is DFQATT and CDR2 is SNEGSKA (reference sequence). V was cut by 3 bases and J by 4 bases, with 24 bases left in between. CDR3 length: 17 amino acids. CDR3 residues: CSARSITKVVWGETQYF. The CDR3 region has the DNA TGCAGTGCTAGGTCAATCACTAAGGTTGTATGGGGAGAGACCCAGTACTTC.

This clonotype was found a few times. The V call is TRBV12-3 or TRBV12-4, the J call TRBJ2-7; 10 nucleotides line up with TRBD1. The ends lost 6 bases at V and 5 bases at J; junction bases unmatched: 1. CDR3 size: 12 residues. The CDR3 region is CASSGTGDEQYF. The CDR3 DNA follows: TGTGCCAGCAGCGGGACAGGGGACGAGCAGTACTTC.